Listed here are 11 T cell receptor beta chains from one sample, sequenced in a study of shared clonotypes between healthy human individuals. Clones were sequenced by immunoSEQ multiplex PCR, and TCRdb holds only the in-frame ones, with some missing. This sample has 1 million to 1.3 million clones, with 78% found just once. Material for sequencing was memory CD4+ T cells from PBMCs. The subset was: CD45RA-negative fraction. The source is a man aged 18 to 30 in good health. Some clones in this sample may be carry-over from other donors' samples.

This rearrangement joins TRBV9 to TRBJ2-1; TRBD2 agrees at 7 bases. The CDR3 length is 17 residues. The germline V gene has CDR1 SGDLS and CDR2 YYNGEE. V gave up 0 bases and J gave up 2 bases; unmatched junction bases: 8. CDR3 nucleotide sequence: TGTGCCAGCAGCGTAGTCCCGACTAGCAGACCCTACAATGAGCAGTTCTTC. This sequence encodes CASSVVPTSRPYNEQFF.

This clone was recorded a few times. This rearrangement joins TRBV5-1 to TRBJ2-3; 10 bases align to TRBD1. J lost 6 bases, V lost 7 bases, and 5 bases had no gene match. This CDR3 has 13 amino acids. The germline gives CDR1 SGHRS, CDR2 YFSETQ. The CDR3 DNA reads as TGCGCCAGCCGACAGGGGGCCTCCGATACGCAGTATTTT. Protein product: CASRQGASDTQYF.

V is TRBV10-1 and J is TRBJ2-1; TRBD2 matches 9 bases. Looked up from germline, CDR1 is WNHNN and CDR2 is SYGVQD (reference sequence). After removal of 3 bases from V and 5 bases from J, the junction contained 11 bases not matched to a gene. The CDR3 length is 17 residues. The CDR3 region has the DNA TGCGCCAGCAGTGATCCGGGACTAGCCAACACTAACAATGAGCAGTTCTTC. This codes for CASSDPGLANTNNEQFF.

The DNA of the CDR3 is TGTGCCAGCTCACCAGGGGGATGGACTGAAGCTTTCTTT. As protein: CASSPGGWTEAFF. This rearrangement joins TRBV18 to TRBJ1-1; D is possibly TRBD1 (5 bases). V dropped 2 bases and J dropped 5 bases, with 9 bases sitting between them. The CDR3 extends over 13 amino acids. Germline V gene data show CDR1 as KGHSH and CDR2 as LQKENI.

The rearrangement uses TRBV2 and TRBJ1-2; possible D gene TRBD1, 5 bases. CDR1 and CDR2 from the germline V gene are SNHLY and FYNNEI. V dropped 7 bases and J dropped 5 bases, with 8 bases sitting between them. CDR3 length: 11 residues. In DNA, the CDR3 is TGTGCCAGCAACCGACAGTATGGCTACACCTTC. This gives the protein CASNRQYGYTF.

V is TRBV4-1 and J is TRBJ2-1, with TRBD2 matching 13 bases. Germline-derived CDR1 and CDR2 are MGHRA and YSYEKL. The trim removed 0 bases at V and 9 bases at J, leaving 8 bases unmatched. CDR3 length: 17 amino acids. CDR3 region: CASSQDGGLAGSLEQFF. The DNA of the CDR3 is TGCGCCAGCAGCCAAGATGGGGGACTAGCGGGATCCCTTGAGCAGTTCTTC.

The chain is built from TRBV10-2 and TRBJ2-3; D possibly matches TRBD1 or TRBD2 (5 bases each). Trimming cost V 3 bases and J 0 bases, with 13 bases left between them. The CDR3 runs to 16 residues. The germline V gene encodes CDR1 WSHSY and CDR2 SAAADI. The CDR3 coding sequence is TGCGCCAGCAGTGATAAGAGGGGACCTAGCACAGATACGCAGTATTTT. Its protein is CASSDKRGPSTDTQYF.

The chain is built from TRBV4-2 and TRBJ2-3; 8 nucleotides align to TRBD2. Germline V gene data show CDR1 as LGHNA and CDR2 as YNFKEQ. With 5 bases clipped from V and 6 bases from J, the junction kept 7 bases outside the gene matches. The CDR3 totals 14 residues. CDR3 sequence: CASSIGLAGDTQYF. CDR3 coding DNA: TGTGCCAGCAGCATCGGACTAGCCGGGGATACGCAGTATTTT.

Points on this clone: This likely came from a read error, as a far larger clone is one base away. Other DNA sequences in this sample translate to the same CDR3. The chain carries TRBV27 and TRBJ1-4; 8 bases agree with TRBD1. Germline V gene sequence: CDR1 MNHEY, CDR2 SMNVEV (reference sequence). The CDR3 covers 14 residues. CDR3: CASSRQGPNEKLFF. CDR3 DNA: TGTGCCAGCAGCAGACAGGGGCCCAATGAAAAACTGTTTTTC.

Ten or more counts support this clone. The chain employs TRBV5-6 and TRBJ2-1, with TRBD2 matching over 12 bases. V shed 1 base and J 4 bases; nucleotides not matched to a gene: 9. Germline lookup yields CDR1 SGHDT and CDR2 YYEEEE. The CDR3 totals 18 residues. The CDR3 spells CASSLLTSGSLRYNEQFF. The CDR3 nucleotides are TGTGCCAGCAGCTTGTTGACTAGCGGGAGTTTGAGATACAATGAGCAGTTCTTC.

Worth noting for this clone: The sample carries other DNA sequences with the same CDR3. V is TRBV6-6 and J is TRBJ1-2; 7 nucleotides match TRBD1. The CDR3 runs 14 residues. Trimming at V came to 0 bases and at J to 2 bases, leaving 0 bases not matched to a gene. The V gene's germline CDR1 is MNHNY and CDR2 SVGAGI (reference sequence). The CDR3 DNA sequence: TGTGCCAGCAGTTACTCAGGGGGCAACTATGGCTACACCTTC. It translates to CASSYSGGNYGYTF.